A single sample is the source of the 24 T cell receptor beta chains below, sequenced in a study of blood T cell repertoires in COVID-19. Method: immunoSEQ multiplex PCR; TCRdb's copy keeps in-frame clones and lacks some. This table has about 170,000 clones, 83% appearing once. The sequenced sample consisted of peripheral blood. Receptor source: a woman of 80 years or more with acute or convalescent COVID-19.

This chain connects TRBV30 to TRBJ1-2, with a weak D call TRBD1 (5 bases). V gave up 3 bases and J gave up 4 bases, with 9 bases separating them. Germline-derived CDR1 and CDR2 are GTSNPN and SVGIG (reference sequence). The CDR3 loop spans 12 amino acids. CDR3 DNA: TGTGCCTGGAGCGGACATAGCTATGGCTACACCTTC. This translates into CAWSGHSYGYTF. Variable domain in full (rest from reference TRBV30 and TRBJ1-2): SQTIHQWPATLVQPVGSPLSLECTVEGTSNPNLYWYRQAAGRGLQLLFYSVGIGQISSEVPQNLSASRPQDRQFILSSKKLLLSDSGFYLCAWSGHSYGYTFGSGTRLTVV.

CDR3 DNA sequence: TGCGCCAGCAGCCAAATCGAACAGGGGATGCTAGCCAAAAACATTCAGTACTTC. Protein product: CASSQIEQGMLAKNIQYF. This chain links TRBV4-1 with TRBJ2-4, with 7 bases identical to TRBD1. Looked up from germline, CDR1 is MGHRA and CDR2 is YSYEKL. The CDR3 length is 18 residues. V shed 2 bases and J 0 bases; nucleotides not matched to a gene: 10.

The CDR3 nucleotides read TGTGCCAGCAGCCAAGATTACGGGGGAAGTTTCACCTTC. It is translated as CASSQDYGGSFTF. The chain joins TRBV3-1 (or the pseudogene TRBV3-2) to TRBJ1-2; TRBD1 might be the D (5 bases). The CDR3 contains 13 residues. In germline, CDR1 is LGHDT, CDR2 YNNKEL (reference sequence). V lost 0 bases and J 13 bases, leaving 15 bases between the germline ends.

This chain joins TRBV18 and TRBJ1-1, with D unresolved. Trimming shortened V by 2 bases and J by 1 base, and 11 bases separated the two germline ends. The length of the CDR3 is 15 residues. In germline, CDR1 is KGHSH, CDR2 LQKENI. CDR3 nucleotide sequence: TGTGCCAGCTCACCAGTCCCAGAGGGGAACACTGAAGCTTTCTTT. Protein: CASSPVPEGNTEAFF. The full variable domain, its missing parts supplied by reference TRBV18 and TRBJ1-1, is NAGVMQNPRHLVRRRGQEARLRCSPMKGHSHVYWYRQLPEEGLKFMVYLQKENIIDESGMPKERFSAEFPKEGPSILRIQQVVRGDSAAYFCASSPVPEGNTEAFFGQGTRLTVV.

V and J are TRBV28 and TRBJ1-5, with 9 nucleotides matching TRBD1. Germline V lookup: CDR1 MDHEN, CDR2 SYDVKM. The length of the CDR3 is 17 residues. With V trimmed by 3 bases and J by 6 bases, 12 bases remained unmatched. The CDR3 region has the DNA TGTGCCAGCAGTTTGCGTTCTGGGACAGGGTCGGGTCAGCCCCAGCATTTT. Its translation is CASSLRSGTGSGQPQHF.

This clone was picked up one time. The V gene is TRBV5-1, the J gene TRBJ2-7; D uncertain. Between the trimmed V and J ends, which lost 4 bases and 2 bases, there was a span of 10 bases. CDR1 and CDR2 (germline): SGHRS, YFSETQ. The CDR3 has 13 amino acids. The CDR3 nucleotides read TGCGCCAGCAGCGCGACACCCACCTACGAGCAGTACTTC. It yields the protein CASSATPTYEQYF.

The CDR3 protein is CATAKRTDNWADTQYF. CDR3 nucleotide sequence: TGTGCCACCGCGAAGCGGACTGATAATTGGGCAGATACGCAGTATTTT. This chain joins TRBV7-9 and TRBJ2-3; D perhaps matches TRBD2 (5 bases). The CDR3 has 16 amino acids. Germline values: CDR1 SEHNR, CDR2 FQNEAQ (reference sequence). Trimming removed 10 bases from V and 4 bases from J, with 24 bases in between. Full variable domain (outside the CDR3, taken from reference TRBV7-9 and TRBJ2-3): DTGVSQNPRHKITKRGQNVTFRCDPISEHNRLYWYRQTLGQGPEFLTYFQNEAQLEKSRLLSDRFSAERPKGSFSTLEIQRTEQGDSAMYLCATAKRTDNWADTQYFGPGTRLTVL.

The gene calls are TRBV18 and TRBJ1-1; possible D gene TRBD1, 5 bases. The CDR3 runs 16 residues. Trimming removed 0 bases from V and 1 base from J, with 12 bases in between. Germline lookup yields CDR1 KGHSH and CDR2 LQKENI. CDR3 DNA: TGTGCCAGCTCACCACCAGTTCAGGGATGGAACACTGAAGCTTTCTTT. Translating it yields CASSPPVQGWNTEAFF.

This chain uses TRBV6-5 with TRBJ2-3, with D perhaps TRBD2 (6 bases). V was clipped by 0 bases and J by 6 bases, with 10 bases between them. Per germline, CDR1 MNHEY and CDR2 SVGAGI. This CDR3 is 14 amino acids long. The CDR3 reads CASSYSGGGDTQYF. CDR3 coding DNA: TGTGCCAGCAGTTACTCGGGCGGAGGGGATACGCAGTATTTT.

The genes are TRBV10-2 and TRBJ2-3, with 9 positions matching TRBD2. Losses at the gene ends were 6 bases for V and 2 bases for J; bases not matched to a gene: 6. From germline, CDR1 is WSHSY and CDR2 SAAADI. This CDR3 contains 15 residues. CDR3 region: CASSQTSGYTDTQYF. CDR3 nucleotide sequence: TGCGCCAGCAGCCAGACTAGCGGATACACAGATACGCAGTATTTT.

V is TRBV28 and J is TRBJ2-3, with 8 bases matching TRBD1. V shed 5 bases and J 3 bases; nucleotides not matched to a gene: 4. Germline CDR1 reads MDHEN; CDR2 reads SYDVKM. The CDR3 contains 14 residues. This CDR3 is CASSAGQATDTQYF. In DNA, the CDR3 is TGTGCCAGCAGTGCGGGACAGGCAACAGATACGCAGTATTTT.

J is TRBJ2-7 and V is TRBV5-1; no clear D. Germline V CDR1 and CDR2: SGHRS, YFSETQ. The V gene lost 4 bases and the J gene lost 2 bases, with 10 bases spanning the gap. The CDR3 loop spans 13 amino acids. CDR3 loop: CASSMDSPYEQYF. CDR3 DNA: TGCGCCAGCAGCATGGATAGTCCCTACGAGCAGTACTTC.

This chain uses TRBV7-9 with TRBJ2-7; 12 bases line up with TRBD2. With V trimmed by 5 bases and J by 5 bases, 4 bases remained unmatched. This CDR3 region has 14 residues. Germline CDR1 is SEHNR and CDR2 is FQNEAQ (reference sequence). The CDR3 region has the DNA TGTGCCAGCAGCGCTAGCGGGAGGGCAGACGAGCAGTACTTC. Amino acids: CASSASGRADEQYF. The complete variable domain, with remaining parts taken from reference TRBV7-9 and TRBJ2-7, reads DTGVSQNPRHKITKRGQNVTFRCDPISEHNRLYWYRQTLGQGPEFLTYFQNEAQLEKSRLLSDRFSAERPKGSFSTLEIQRTEQGDSAMYLCASSASGRADEQYFGPGTRLTVT.

This rearrangement joins TRBV7-6 to TRBJ2-1, with a weak D call TRBD2 (6 bases). The CDR3 is 17 residues long. With 1 base removed from V and 7 bases from J, the gap between germline ends came to 20 bases. The V gene's germline CDR1 is SGHVS and CDR2 FNYEAQ. CDR3 loop: CASSLVHGGIGGNEQFF. CDR3 bases: TGTGCCAGCAGCTTAGTTCACGGCGGGATAGGTGGGAATGAGCAGTTCTTC. The variable domain in full, completed from reference TRBV7-6 and TRBJ2-1, reads GAGVSQSPRYKVTKRGQDVALRCDPISGHVSLYWYRQALGQGPEFLTYFNYEAQQDKSGLPNDRFSAERPEGSISTLTIQRTEQRDSAMYRCASSLVHGGIGGNEQFFGPGTRLTVL.

This sequence joins TRBV19 and TRBJ1-1; 7 bases align to TRBD1. CDR1 and CDR2 (germline): LNHDA, SQIVND (reference sequence). The V segment lost 5 bases and the J segment 1 base; nucleotides outside the gene matches: 16. The CDR3 covers 18 residues. The chain's CDR3 is CASSPGGRGHVGNTEAFF. The CDR3 DNA reads TGTGCCAGTAGTCCAGGGGGGCGAGGCCATGTAGGGAACACTGAAGCTTTCTTT.

This clone was detected only a few times. The sample has other DNA sequences that encode this CDR3 too. This sequence joins TRBV28 and TRBJ1-2; D may be TRBD1 (6 bases). Per germline, CDR1 MDHEN and CDR2 SYDVKM. The CDR3 has 12 amino acids. V dropped 2 bases and J dropped 8 bases, with 9 bases sitting between them. CDR3 nucleotide sequence: TGTGCCAGCAGTTTAGAACAGGGCGGCTACACCTTC. This translates into CASSLEQGGYTF.

CDR3 protein: CASSIARGNYGYTF. In DNA form, the CDR3 reads TGTGCCAGTAGTATAGCTCGAGGGAACTATGGCTACACCTTC. The chain joins TRBV19 to TRBJ1-2; no definite D call. V lost 1 base, J lost 2 bases, and 8 bases lay in between. This CDR3 spans 14 amino acids. From germline, CDR1 is LNHDA and CDR2 SQIVND (reference sequence).

V usage is TRBV6-2 or TRBV6-3 and J usage is TRBJ2-1, with D unresolved. The CDR3 is 15 residues long. Germline V CDR1 and CDR2: MNHEY, SVGEGT. Trimming stripped 9 bases from V and 0 bases from J, with 15 bases between. CDR3: CASSAYKSSYNEQFF. The CDR3 DNA follows: TGTGCCAGTAGTGCCTATAAGAGCTCCTACAATGAGCAGTTCTTC.

This chain connects TRBV15 to TRBJ2-1; 8 positions agree with TRBD1. Germline lookup yields CDR1 LNHNV and CDR2 YYDKDF (reference sequence). The CDR3 length is 13 residues. V shed 3 bases and J 8 bases; nucleotides not matched to a gene: 3. CDR3 residues: CATSRDRDDEQFF. The DNA of the CDR3 is TGTGCCACCAGCAGGGACAGGGACGATGAGCAGTTCTTC.

The genes are TRBV4-3 and TRBJ2-5; 9 positions match TRBD1. The CDR3 has 15 residues. V trimming: 3 bases; J trimming: 1 base; junction bases outside the gene matches: 3. Germline CDR1 is LGHNA and CDR2 is YSLEER. The CDR3 here is CASSQGQGPQETQYF. Here the CDR3 DNA reads TGCGCCAGCAGCCAGGGACAGGGCCCCCAAGAGACCCAGTACTTC.

The V call is TRBV2, the J call TRBJ2-3; TRBD1 aligns across 7 bases. The V gene end was trimmed by 5 bases and the J gene end by 0 bases; junction bases not matched to a gene: 2. The germline CDR1 and CDR2 sequences are SNHLY and FYNNEI. The CDR3 runs 14 residues. This CDR3 is CASSWDSSTDTQYF. The DNA for the CDR3 is TGTGCCAGCAGTTGGGACAGCAGCACAGATACGCAGTATTTT.

This clone has a count of ten or more. J is TRBJ2-2 and V is TRBV6-2 or TRBV6-3, with D perhaps TRBD1 (5 bases). The CDR3 has 18 residues. Trimming took off 0 bases at V and 3 bases at J, with 17 bases between the two ends. Per the germline V gene, CDR1 is MNHEY and CDR2 is SVGEGT. In DNA form, the CDR3 reads TGTGCCAGCAGTTACTCCCCTCCCGGCAGGGCTTACACCGGGGAGCTGTTTTTT. Translated, it gives CASSYSPPGRAYTGELFF.

The chain couples TRBV2 to TRBJ1-1; 8 bases line up with TRBD1. V lost 2 bases to trimming and J lost 7 bases; unmatched junction nucleotides: 3. The CDR3 is 13 amino acids. The germline V gene encodes CDR1 SNHLY and CDR2 FYNNEI. DNA for the CDR3: TGTGCCAGCAGTGAACAGGGGGCGTTTGAAGCTTTCTTT. This sequence encodes CASSEQGAFEAFF.

This clone was counted ten times or more. The gene calls are TRBV28 and TRBJ1-5, with D possibly being TRBD1 (6 bases). CDR1 is MDHEN, CDR2 SYDVKM, per germline. The CDR3 has 14 residues. V was pared by 6 bases and J by 4 bases, with 13 bases between. CDR3 protein: CASSSGTLNQPQHF. In DNA form, the CDR3 reads TGTGCCAGCAGCTCCGGGACACTTAATCAGCCCCAGCATTTT. Drawing the rest from reference TRBV28 and TRBJ1-5, the complete variable domain is DVKVTQSSRYLVKRTGEKVFLECVQDMDHENMFWYRQDPGLGLRLIYFSYDVKMKEKGDIPEGYSVSREKKERFSLILESASTNQTSMYLCASSSGTLNQPQHFGDGTRLSIL.